The clone carrying this TCR beta chain turned up a few times. The target antigen is unknown. The TCR cDNA carried a universal primer site and UMIs from 5'RACE template switching. TCRdb ran MiXCR on the 5' RACE reads and lists one entry per CDR3 protein. Counted here are 250,000 or so distinct CDR3 sequences, more than 3.5% occurring once; the ten biggest clones make up about 20%. The CDR3 is made up of 21 amino acids. This entry is derived from a study of T cells after yellow fever vaccination. Whole-study context: Low-cell-number fractions were prepared with SMART-Seq v4 Ultra Low Input.

Whole-study findings and limits: Once the booster was given, most primary-vaccination clones reappeared, at more than 95% for CD4 and around 90% for CD8. By day 5 rather than day 15, the secondary response had peaked, though it was weaker.

This clonotype originated in a man aged 18 to 29 who received the YFV17D yellow fever vaccine. V usage is TRBV21-1 and J usage is TRBJ2-1; TRBD1 reflects the table's D call only, with no check against the DNA. TRBV21-1 is termed a pseudogene. Sequenced material: PBMCs, taken 15 days after the yellow fever booster vaccination. The DNA of the CDR3 is TGTGCCAGCAGCAATATTAGTAGCGGCGGACAGGGTACGCGAGCCTACAATGAGCAGTTCTTC. Protein sequence: CASSNISSGGQGTRAYNEQFF.